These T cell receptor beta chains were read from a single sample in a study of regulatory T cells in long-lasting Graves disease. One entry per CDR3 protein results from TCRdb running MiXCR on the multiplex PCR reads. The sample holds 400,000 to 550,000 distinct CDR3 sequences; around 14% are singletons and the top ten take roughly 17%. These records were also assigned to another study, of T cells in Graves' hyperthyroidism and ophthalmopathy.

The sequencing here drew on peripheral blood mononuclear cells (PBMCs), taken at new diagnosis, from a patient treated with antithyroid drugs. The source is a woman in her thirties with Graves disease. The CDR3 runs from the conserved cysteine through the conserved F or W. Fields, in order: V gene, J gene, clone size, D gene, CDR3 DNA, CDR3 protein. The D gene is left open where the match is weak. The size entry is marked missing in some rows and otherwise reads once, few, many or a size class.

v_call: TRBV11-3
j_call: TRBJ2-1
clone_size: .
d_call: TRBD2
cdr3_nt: TGTGCCAGCAGCTTACCGGGAGGGCCCGGTGAGCAGTTCTTC
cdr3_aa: CASSLPGGPGEQFF

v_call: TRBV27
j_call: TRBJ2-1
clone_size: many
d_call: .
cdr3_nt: TGTGCCAGCAGTTTAGGACCCTCAAATGAGCAGTTCTTC
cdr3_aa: CASSLGPSNEQFF

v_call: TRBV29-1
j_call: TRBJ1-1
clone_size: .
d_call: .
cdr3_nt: TGCAGCGCCCAGAGGCGGGACACTTCGAACACTGAAGCTTTCTTT
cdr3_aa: CSAQRRDTSNTEAFF

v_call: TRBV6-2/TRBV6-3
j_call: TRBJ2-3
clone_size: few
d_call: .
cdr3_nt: TGTGCCAGCAGTTATAGAGCGGGCACAGATACGCAGTATTTT
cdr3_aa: CASSYRAGTDTQYF

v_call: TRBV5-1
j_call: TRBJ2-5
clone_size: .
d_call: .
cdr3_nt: TGCGCCAGCAGCTTGGAAGACGGCCAAGAGACCCAGTACTTC
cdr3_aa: CASSLEDGQETQYF

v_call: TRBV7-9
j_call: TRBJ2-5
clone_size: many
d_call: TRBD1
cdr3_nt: TGTGCCAGCAGCTCCAGGACAGGGTGGGGAGAGACCCAGTACTTC
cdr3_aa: CASSSRTGWGETQYF

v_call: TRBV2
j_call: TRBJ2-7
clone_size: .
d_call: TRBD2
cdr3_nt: TGTGCCAGCACAACTAGCGGGAGGCTCGAGCAGTACTTC
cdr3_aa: CASTTSGRLEQYF

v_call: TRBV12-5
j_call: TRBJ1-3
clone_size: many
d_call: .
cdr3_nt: TGTGCTAGTGGTTCCCGGTTACTATCTGGAAACACCATATATTTT
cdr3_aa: CASGSRLLSGNTIYF

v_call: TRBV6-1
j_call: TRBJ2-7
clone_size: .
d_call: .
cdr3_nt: TGTGCCAGCAGTCAGGAGCCCCTCCCCACCTACGAGCAGTACTTC
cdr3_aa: CASSQEPLPTYEQYF

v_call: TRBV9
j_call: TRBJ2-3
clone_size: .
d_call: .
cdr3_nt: TGTGCCAGCAGCGTAGTTGGGACAGACGGAGGGGCGCAGTATTTT
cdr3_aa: CASSVVGTDGGAQYF

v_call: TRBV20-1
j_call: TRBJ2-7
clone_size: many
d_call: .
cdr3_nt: TGCAGTGCAATGTCGGGCAAGGAGCAGTACTTC
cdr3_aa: CSAMSGKEQYF

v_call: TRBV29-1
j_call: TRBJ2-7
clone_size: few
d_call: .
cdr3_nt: TGCAGCGTTGAGGGGAGCCGGGACTACGAGCAGTACTTC
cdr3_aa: CSVEGSRDYEQYF

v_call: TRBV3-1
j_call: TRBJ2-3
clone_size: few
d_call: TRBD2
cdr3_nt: TGTGCCAGCAGCCAACACCCGGGACTAGCGGGAGAGAACACAGATACGCAGTATTTT
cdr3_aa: CASSQHPGLAGENTDTQYF

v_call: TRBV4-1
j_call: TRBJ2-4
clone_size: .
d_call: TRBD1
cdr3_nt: TGCGCCAGCAGCGCTCTTTACAGGGGGCAAGAAAACATTCAGTACTTC
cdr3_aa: CASSALYRGQENIQYF

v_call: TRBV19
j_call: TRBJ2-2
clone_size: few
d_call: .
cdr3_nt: TGTGCCAGTAGTATGCGACGGGAACGGGCCGGGGAGCTGTTTTTT
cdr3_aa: CASSMRRERAGELFF

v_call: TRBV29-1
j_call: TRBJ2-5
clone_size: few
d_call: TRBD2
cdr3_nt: TGCAGCGTGAACCGGGGGACTAGCGGGAGGGAGACCCAGTACTTC
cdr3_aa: CSVNRGTSGRETQYF

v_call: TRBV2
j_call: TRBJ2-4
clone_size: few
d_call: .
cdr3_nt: TGTGCCGCCGGCTCTAGGGTAGCCAAAAACATTCAGTACTTC
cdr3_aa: CAAGSRVAKNIQYF